This T cell receptor (beta chain) was identified during a study of blood T cell repertoires in COVID-19. About the research overall: Collection of acute and convalescent COVID-19 samples took place in the United States, Italy and Spain. Nucleic acid was either cDNA or gDNA, and it came from T cells, B-cell-depleted T cells, or PBMCs.

Original data processing: The authors estimated nucleated cell counts from reference gene primer amplification. TCRdb's copy holds only in-frame clones and misses some; the assay was immunoSEQ multiplex PCR. That table supplies the V and J calls and clone size; D and trimming were determined from the DNA. Counted here are around 68,000 clones, about 81% occurring once; the ten biggest clones make up roughly 8.3%. This clone is a singleton in its sample. The clonotype was recovered from a human donor in a cohort sampled during active COVID-19. The material sequenced was peripheral blood.

Written as DNA, the CDR3 is TGTGCCAGCAGTCCCAGGGGGTCGAGCGGTGGCTACACCTTC. This gives the protein CASSPRGSSGGYTF. The chain couples TRBV28 to TRBJ1-2, with 7 bases aligning to TRBD1. The CDR3 has 14 amino acids. V was clipped by 5 bases and J by 7 bases; unmatched bases: 10. In germline, CDR1 is MDHEN, CDR2 SYDVKM.